This entry lists 23 T cell receptor beta chains sequenced from one sample in a study of T-cell reconstitution after alpha-beta-depleted transplantation in children. Unique molecular identifiers were used to barcode this TCRbeta library. Each CDR3 protein gets one entry after TCRdb re-called the PCR reads with MiXCR. The repertoire has hundreds of thousands of distinct CDR3 sequences, around 16% of them found once; the top ten carry around 30%. The sequences come from PBMCs, mostly from graft donor cells, collected 360 days after TCRalphabeta/CD19-depleted stem cell transplant. The source is a boy in the first two years of life who had a stem cell transplant for Wiskott-Aldrich syndrome, so the T cells may come from the graft donor.

CDR3 in amino acids: CASSLSPFQRWYGYTF. As DNA, the CDR3 is TGTGCCAGCAGTTTATCGCCCTTTCAAAGGTGGTATGGCTACACCTTC. The chain recombines TRBV27 with TRBJ1-2; D call uncertain. Looked up from germline, CDR1 is MNHEY and CDR2 is SMNVEV (reference sequence). The V and J ends lost 0 bases and 5 bases respectively, with 16 bases between them. CDR3 length equals 16 residues.

The chain joins TRBV5-1 to TRBJ2-5; tentatively, D is TRBD1 (5 bases). The ends were cut back, 0 bases at V and 5 bases at J, with 14 bases in the middle. The germline V gene has CDR1 SGHRS and CDR2 YFSETQ. This CDR3 is built from 15 residues. CDR3 sequence (DNA): TGCGCCAGCAGCTTGGGGAACAGGCCCAGTGAGACCCAGTACTTC. This encodes CASSLGNRPSETQYF.

This clonotype was observed a few times. The chain has TRBV10-2 and TRBJ2-1, with D possibly TRBD2 on 6 matching bases. CDR1 is WSHSY, CDR2 SAAADI, per germline. The CDR3 is made up of 14 amino acids. With 1 base removed from V and 5 bases from J, the gap between germline ends came to 9 bases. The DNA for the CDR3 is TGCGCCAGCAGTGAGTGGCGGGGCAACAATGAGCAGTTCTTC. Its translation: CASSEWRGNNEQFF.

In this sample, this clonotype turned up many times. The chain combines TRBV10-3 with TRBJ1-6; 8 positions agree with TRBD1. CDR3 length equals 15 residues. The J segment lost 9 bases and the V segment lost 4 bases, leaving 8 bases of the junction unmatched. CDR1 is ENHRY and CDR2 is SYGVKD in the germline V gene. The CDR3 nucleotides are TGTGCCATCAGTGCGAACGTACAGGGGGGTTCACCCCTCCACTTT. This codes for CAISANVQGGSPLHF.

The table lists this clonotype with a few counts. The chain employs TRBV5-6 and TRBJ2-1; perhaps TRBD2 as D (5 bases). Trimming shortened V by 4 bases and J by 7 bases, and 12 bases separated the two germline ends. The CDR3 contains 13 residues. The germline V gene encodes CDR1 SGHDT and CDR2 YYEEEE. The CDR3 nucleotides read TGTGCCAGCAGCCCGGACTTGAGGAATGAGCAGTTCTTC. Translated: CASSPDLRNEQFF.

The chain is built from TRBV3-2 and TRBJ2-3; whether TRBD1, the table's D call, matches the DNA was not checked. TRBV3-2 is a known pseudogene. The length of the CDR3 is 15 residues. Written as DNA, the CDR3 is TGTGCCAGCAGCCAAGGTGGACAGGCCACCCATACGCAGTATTTT. This sequence encodes CASSQGGQATHTQYF.

This clonotype has only a few counts. The V call is TRBV24-1, the J call TRBJ2-7; 10 nucleotides align to TRBD1. CDR1 and CDR2 from the germline V gene are KGHDR and SFDVKD. V dropped 7 bases and J dropped 2; count of bases not matched to a gene: 7. The CDR3 totals 15 residues. The CDR3 DNA is TGTGCCACCAGCGACAGGGGGCGAACGGCCTACGAGCAGTACTTC. This gives the protein CATSDRGRTAYEQYF.

The chain employs TRBV7-6 and TRBJ2-1, with 12 bases fitting TRBD2. In germline, CDR1 is SGHVS, CDR2 FNYEAQ. The V and J ends lost 4 bases and 7 bases, in that order; junction bases with no gene match: 8. CDR3 length: 16 amino acids. The CDR3 loop reads CASSSGLAGIGNEQFF. CDR3 coding DNA: TGTGCCAGCAGCTCCGGACTAGCGGGAATCGGAAATGAGCAGTTCTTC.

The chain joins TRBV28 to TRBJ2-5, with TRBD1 matching over 8 bases. This CDR3 is 18 amino acids long. The germline CDR1 and CDR2 sequences are MDHEN and SYDVKM. V gave up 6 bases and J gave up 2 bases; unmatched junction bases: 17. This CDR3 reads CASRLTGTGVFSQETQYF. The CDR3 DNA sequence: TGTGCCAGCAGGCTGACCGGGACAGGAGTTTTTTCACAAGAGACCCAGTACTTC.

The V gene is TRBV18, the J gene TRBJ2-1; TRBD1 aligns across 7 bases. J gave up 7 bases and V 3 bases, and 6 bases lay outside the gene matches. The CDR3 totals 14 residues. Per germline, CDR1 KGHSH and CDR2 LQKENI. The CDR3 DNA reads TGTGCCAGCTCACCCCCGGGACAGCGAAATGAGCAGTTCTTC. Its protein is CASSPPGQRNEQFF.

This clonotype was seen a handful of times. The genes are TRBV18 and TRBJ2-2; either TRBD1 or TRBD2 may supply D (5 bases each). The CDR3 extends over 15 amino acids. Germline assignment: CDR1 KGHSH and CDR2 LQKENI. The V end was cut by 6 bases, the J end by 4 bases, with 15 bases between. In DNA form, the CDR3 reads TGTGCCAGCTCCCCATTGGGACCTCTCACCGGGGAGCTGTTTTTT. Translated, it gives CASSPLGPLTGELFF.

The chain joins TRBV11-1 to TRBJ2-1; D is unresolved. V was trimmed by 5 bases and J by 2 bases, leaving 10 bases between them. The CDR3 sequence is 14 residues long. CDR1 is SGHAT and CDR2 is FQDESV in the germline V gene (reference sequence). The CDR3 here is CASSPVGTYNEQFF. In DNA form, the CDR3 reads TGTGCCAGCAGCCCCGTGGGGACCTACAATGAGCAGTTCTTC.

This clonotype showed up just a few times. The V gene is TRBV29-1, the J gene TRBJ2-2; 8 bases align to TRBD1. The germline gives CDR1 SQVTM, CDR2 ANQGSEA. V was clipped by 5 bases and J by 1 base; unmatched bases: 6. CDR3 size: 15 residues. The chain's CDR3 is CSVLGQGGNTGELFF. DNA for the CDR3: TGCAGCGTTCTAGGACAGGGTGGGAACACCGGGGAGCTGTTTTTT.

In its sample, this clonotype was seen a few times. The chain combines TRBV5-1 with TRBJ2-1, with TRBD2 matching 9 bases. Trimming cost V 2 bases and J 2 bases; bases outside gene matches: 5. The CDR3 is made up of 16 amino acids. Germline lookup yields CDR1 SGHRS and CDR2 YFSETQ. CDR3 sequence reads: CASSFLAGDTYNEQFF. The DNA for the CDR3 is TGCGCCAGCAGCTTCTTAGCGGGGGATACCTACAATGAGCAGTTCTTC.

The CDR3 bases are TGTGCCAGCAGTGTGAGATCCCGTGGGCGGGGAAGAAGGTACGAGCAGTACTTC. It specifies CASSVRSRGRGRRYEQYF. J is TRBJ2-7 and V is TRBV2, with a tentative D call TRBD2 (6 bases). The CDR3 runs to 18 residues. CDR1 is SNHLY and CDR2 is FYNNEI in the germline V gene. Trimming shortened V by 4 bases and J by 4 bases, and 26 bases separated the two germline ends. Variable domain in full (rest from reference TRBV2 and TRBJ2-7): EPEVTQTPSHQVTQMGQEVILRCVPISNHLYFYWYRQILGQKVEFLVSFYNNEISEKSEIFDDQFSVERPDGSNFTLKIRSTKLEDSAMYFCASSVRSRGRGRRYEQYFGPGTRLTVT.

The chain recombines TRBV5-1 with TRBJ2-7; 9 positions agree with TRBD1. CDR1 is SGHRS, CDR2 YFSETQ, per germline. The CDR3 contains 14 residues. Trimming removed 6 bases from V and 4 bases from J; junction bases left unmatched: 8. CDR3 protein: CASNSGTGLYEQYF. CDR3 sequence (DNA): TGCGCCAGCAACTCCGGGACAGGGCTGTACGAGCAGTACTTC.

This clonotype was seen only a few times. The gene calls are TRBV25-1 and TRBJ2-2; 7 nucleotides match TRBD1. Germline CDR1 reads MGHDK; CDR2 reads SYGVNS. This CDR3 is built from 14 residues. Trimming cost V 3 bases and J 4 bases; bases outside gene matches: 2. In nucleotides, the CDR3 is TGTGCCAGCAGTGATAAGGGGGCCACCGGGGAGCTGTTTTTT. The encoded protein is CASSDKGATGELFF.

There are a few counts of this clonotype. CDR3 coding DNA: TGCAGTGCTAGTCACCAGGAGGGGATCTATGGCTACACCTTC. It is translated as CSASHQEGIYGYTF. The V call is TRBV20-1, the J call TRBJ1-2; maybe TRBD1 (5 bases). Germline V CDR1 and CDR2: DFQATT, SNEGSKA (reference sequence). The CDR3 runs 14 residues. V dropped 3 bases and J dropped 4 bases, with 15 bases sitting between them.

This clonotype was recorded a few times. The gene calls are TRBV7-2 and TRBJ2-5, with 7 bases that match TRBD1. After removal of 1 base from V and 5 bases from J, the junction contained 7 bases not matched to a gene. The CDR3 sequence is 15 residues long. Germline values: CDR1 SGHTA, CDR2 FQGNSA. The CDR3 reads CASSLGGGSSETQYF. DNA for the CDR3: TGTGCCAGCAGCTTAGGAGGGGGCAGCTCTGAGACCCAGTACTTC.

The rearrangement links TRBV11-2 to TRBJ2-1, with 9 bases lining up with TRBD2. The V gene's germline CDR1 is SGHAT and CDR2 FQNNGV. The CDR3 runs to 17 residues. V shed 1 base and J 9 bases; nucleotides not matched to a gene: 13. DNA for the CDR3: TGTGCCAGCAGCTTAGGCCTAGCGGGGCGGGTTGGGAGTGAGCAGTTCTTC. Its translation: CASSLGLAGRVGSEQFF.

Here the CDR3 DNA reads TGTGCCAGCACCATAGACAGTTACACCGGGGAGCTGTTTTTT. Translating it yields CASTIDSYTGELFF. V usage is TRBV28 and J usage is TRBJ2-2; D perhaps matches TRBD1 (5 bases). The CDR3 length is 14 residues. V lost 7 bases to trimming and J lost 3 bases, with 12 bases between them. Germline values: CDR1 MDHEN, CDR2 SYDVKM. Based on the CDR3 plus reference TRBV28 and TRBJ2-2, the full variable domain is DVKVTQSSRYLVKRTGEKVFLECVQDMDHENMFWYRQDPGLGLRLIYFSYDVKMKEKGDIPEGYSVSREKKERFSLILESASTNQTSMYLCASTIDSYTGELFFGEGSRLTVL.

The V call is TRBV11-2, the J call TRBJ2-3; D is possibly TRBD1 (5 bases). This CDR3 region has 14 residues. Trimming pared 4 bases from V and 2 bases from J, leaving 10 bases between. Germline loops: CDR1 SGHAT, CDR2 FQNNGV. The CDR3 protein is CASSSSGPTDTQYF. CDR3 sequence (DNA): TGTGCCAGCAGCTCCTCAGGGCCCACAGATACGCAGTATTTT.

This clonotype showed up just a few times. J is TRBJ2-5 and V is TRBV4-1; 10 bases are a match to TRBD1. Trimming took 0 bases from V and 6 from J; bases not matched to a gene: 4. The CDR3 runs to 15 residues. Germline loops: CDR1 MGHRA, CDR2 YSYEKL. The CDR3 DNA reads as TGCGCCAGCAGCCAAGAGAGGACAGGGGGGAAGACCCAGTACTTC. Its protein is CASSQERTGGKTQYF.